The 21 T cell receptor beta chains below were found in one sample sequenced in a study of blood T cells in healthy people across ages. A sample-barcoded 5' primer and a J-beta primer mix were used in a second PCR of about 7 to 12 cycles. TCRdb redid the calling of the 5' RACE reads with MiXCR, one entry per CDR3 protein. The sample records hundreds of thousands of distinct CDR3 sequences, roughly 34% being singletons. The source material was blood. These receptors were obtained from a man younger than 30 in good health.

This clonotype was seen more than once but under ten times. The chain couples TRBV6-5 to TRBJ2-7; 9 bases are a match to TRBD2. The last part of the DNA fits TRBJ2-5 better; the J call may be wrong. CDR1 is MNHEY, CDR2 SVGAGI, per germline. The CDR3 is 15 residues long. The CDR3 here is CASSYSFAGGETQYF. The CDR3 DNA follows: TGTGCCAGCAGTTACTCGTTCGCGGGGGGGGAGACCCAGTACTTC.

Remarks on this clonotype: One end of the junction does not line up with germline, which may come from a read error. The rearrangement uses TRBV18 and TRBJ2-3; a weak D match, TRBD2 (6 bases). Per germline, CDR1 KGHSH and CDR2 LQKENI. This CDR3 is 15 amino acids long. CDR3 amino acids: CASSPEGPSTDTRYF. The DNA for the CDR3 is TGTGCCAGCTCACCGGAGGGACCGAGCACAGATACGCGGTATTTT.

V usage is TRBV6-2 or TRBV6-3 and J usage is TRBJ2-3; 13 bases are a match to TRBD2. V shed 2 bases, J shed 3 bases, and the junction held 5 bases outside the gene matches. The CDR3 runs to 17 residues. Germline CDR1 reads MNHEY; CDR2 reads SVGEGT. CDR3 sequence: CASSYPTSGGATDTQYF. The CDR3 coding sequence is TGTGCCAGCAGTTACCCCACTAGCGGGGGGGCAACAGATACGCAGTATTTT.

Concerning this clonotype: At one boundary the junction diverges from the germline segment, which might be a read error. The chain is built from TRBV6-2 or TRBV6-3 and TRBJ2-3, with D hard to call. Germline CDR1 MNHEY, CDR2 SVGEGT. The CDR3 runs 11 residues. The CDR3 protein is CAGSFADTQYF. The DNA of the CDR3 is TGTGCCGGCAGTTTCGCAGATACGCAGTATTTT.

The DNA for the CDR3 is TGTGCCACCAGCGGGGGTGGTGGTATCCTCCCCGCAAACACCGGGGAGCTGTTTTTT. Translated, it gives CATSGGGGILPANTGELFF. The J gene is TRBJ2-2, the V gene TRBV15; D may correspond to TRBD1 or TRBD2 (5 bases each). Looked up from germline, CDR1 is LNHNV and CDR2 is YYDKDF (reference sequence). V was trimmed by 5 bases and J by 2 bases, leaving 24 bases between them. This CDR3 spans 19 amino acids.

In this sample, this clonotype turned up many times. V is TRBV4-1 and J is TRBJ1-2; no reliable D call. The CDR3 totals 14 residues. Germline CDR1 reads MGHRA; CDR2 reads YSYEKL. V was pared by 4 bases and J by 1 base, with 10 bases between. Here the CDR3 DNA reads TGCGCCAGCAGCCTAGAACCGGGTAACTATGGCTACACCTTC. It encodes CASSLEPGNYGYTF.

This clonotype was observed a handful of times. The rearrangement joins TRBV20-1 to TRBJ2-3; 10 positions agree with TRBD1. The V segment lost 4 bases and the J segment 1 base; nucleotides outside the gene matches: 5. CDR1 is DFQATT, CDR2 SNEGSKA, per germline (reference sequence). The CDR3 runs to 15 residues. As DNA, the CDR3 is TGCAGTGCTATTTGGACAGGGGGGGGCACAGATACGCAGTATTTT. Residues: CSAIWTGGGTDTQYF.

V usage is TRBV7-2 and J usage is TRBJ2-1; 11 bases line up with TRBD2. Germline lookup yields CDR1 SGHTA and CDR2 FQGNSA. Unmatched junction bases numbered 6, after V lost 5 bases and J lost 0 bases. This CDR3 spans 17 amino acids. The chain's CDR3 is CASSATSGGLSYNEQFF. CDR3 DNA sequence: TGTGCCAGCAGCGCTACTAGCGGGGGCCTCTCCTACAATGAGCAGTTCTTC.

This clonotype was detected a few times. J is TRBJ2-4 and V is TRBV5-1; D perhaps matches TRBD2 (7 bases). This CDR3 is 13 amino acids long. The germline gives CDR1 SGHRS, CDR2 YFSETQ. Trimming shortened V by 2 bases and J by 13 bases, and 16 bases separated the two germline ends. The CDR3 DNA follows: TGCGCCAGCAGCTTCAGGACACGGGGGGCCCAGTACTTC. It translates to CASSFRTRGAQYF.

Only a few counts were recorded for this clonotype. The chain uses TRBV11-2 and TRBJ2-1; TRBD1 matches at 7 bases. The CDR3 spans 15 residues. The V and J ends lost 5 bases and 0 bases, in that order; junction bases with no gene match: 4. Per the germline V gene, CDR1 is SGHAT and CDR2 is FQNNGV. In DNA form, the CDR3 reads TGTGCCAGCAGCATGGGACAGTTCTCCTACAATGAGCAGTTCTTC. It codes for CASSMGQFSYNEQFF.

This clonotype has just a few counts. The chain links TRBV4-2 to TRBJ2-3; 9 bases align to TRBD2. The CDR3 length is 16 residues. Germline V gene lookup returns CDR1 LGHNA and CDR2 YNFKEQ. V lost 4 bases to trimming and J lost 2 bases; unmatched junction nucleotides: 7. CDR3 sequence (DNA): TGTGCCAGCAGCCCCCGACTAGCGGACTACACAGATACGCAGTATTTT. It codes for CASSPRLADYTDTQYF.

This clonotype was seen only a few times. This chain links TRBV3-1 with TRBJ2-7; D is unresolved. CDR1 and CDR2 (germline): LGHDT, YNNKEL (reference sequence). The CDR3 has 17 amino acids. V lost 0 bases and J lost 3, with 18 bases in between. The CDR3 loop reads CASSQDSWAGRSYEQYF. The CDR3 DNA reads as TGTGCCAGCAGCCAAGATAGCTGGGCAGGTCGAAGCTACGAGCAGTACTTC.

This clonotype was counted only a few times. The V and J genes are TRBV25-1 and TRBJ2-1; D unresolved. The CDR3 is 15 residues long. V lost 3 bases and J lost 0, with 9 bases in between. Germline loops: CDR1 MGHDK, CDR2 SYGVNS. CDR3 protein: CASSDEVRSYNEQFF. The CDR3 nucleotides read TGTGCCAGCAGTGATGAGGTCCGCTCCTACAATGAGCAGTTCTTC.

This clonotype was found a few times. J is TRBJ2-2 and V is TRBV6-2 or TRBV6-3; 7 positions match TRBD1. V shed 5 bases, J shed 2 bases, and the junction held 8 bases outside the gene matches. The CDR3 length is 16 residues. CDR1 and CDR2 (germline): MNHEY, SVGEGT. The chain's CDR3 is CASSDKGGENTGELFF. The CDR3, as DNA: TGTGCCAGCAGTGATAAAGGGGGCGAAAACACCGGGGAGCTGTTTTTT.

This clonotype was found many times. V and J are TRBV12-3 or TRBV12-4 and TRBJ2-3, with D hard to call. The CDR3 consists of 14 residues. Trimming shortened V by 0 bases and J by 4 bases, and 8 bases separated the two germline ends. CDR3: CASSLASLPDTQYF. The CDR3 bases are TGTGCCAGCAGTTTAGCTAGCTTGCCAGATACGCAGTATTTT.

In regard to this clonotype: A much larger clone differs by one base, so this may be a read error. The gene calls are TRBV12-3 or TRBV12-4 and TRBJ2-3; a weak D match, TRBD2 (6 bases). The CDR3 is 13 residues long. The CDR3 loop reads CASSFGGSDMQYF. As DNA, the CDR3 is TGTGCCAGCAGTTTCGGGGGATCAGATATGCAGTATTTT.

The chain has TRBV20-1 and TRBJ2-5; D is possibly TRBD2 (6 bases). Germline-derived CDR1 and CDR2 are DFQATT and SNEGSKA (reference sequence). With 3 bases removed from V and 4 bases from J, the gap between germline ends came to 24 bases. There are 17 residues in the CDR3. The CDR3 nucleotides read TGCAGTGCTAGTGTACCCGCGACTAGTTTCACGGGAGAGACCCAGTACTTC. This encodes CSASVPATSFTGETQYF.

The CDR3 sequence is CASRPGANGYTF. In nucleotides, the CDR3 is TGTGCCAGCAGACCGGGAGCCAATGGCTACACCTTC. The rearrangement links TRBV28 to TRBJ1-2; no reliable D call. Germline-derived CDR1 and CDR2 are MDHEN and SYDVKM. Trimming pared 6 bases from V and 6 bases from J, leaving 11 bases between. The CDR3 runs to 12 residues.

This clonotype was observed a few times. The V call is TRBV28, the J call TRBJ1-4; no definite D call. The germline CDR1 and CDR2 sequences are MDHEN and SYDVKM. The V gene lost 5 bases and the J gene lost 5 bases, with 12 bases spanning the gap. This CDR3 is built from 14 residues. DNA for the CDR3: TGTGCCAGCAGTCCCGGGCCCCAAAATGAAAAACTGTTTTTT. This sequence encodes CASSPGPQNEKLFF.

The J gene is TRBJ2-5, the V gene TRBV7-2; TRBD2 might be the D (7 bases). V was trimmed by 3 bases and J by 4 bases, leaving 21 bases between them. The CDR3 covers 17 residues. The V gene's germline CDR1 is SGHTA and CDR2 FQGNSA. Here the CDR3 reads CASSFLMGGRSGETQYF. CDR3 nucleotides: TGTGCCAGCAGCTTTTTGATGGGGGGGCGGTCGGGAGAGACCCAGTACTTC.

The table lists this clonotype with a few counts. The J gene is TRBJ1-2, the V gene TRBV7-2; 7 nucleotides line up with TRBD1. Per the germline V gene, CDR1 is SGHTA and CDR2 is FQGNSA. Trimming at V came to 4 bases and at J to 5 bases, leaving 7 bases not matched to a gene. The CDR3 spans 14 residues. The CDR3 sequence is CASSSPDRFYGYTF. CDR3 DNA: TGTGCCAGCAGCTCCCCGGACAGGTTTTATGGCTACACCTTC.